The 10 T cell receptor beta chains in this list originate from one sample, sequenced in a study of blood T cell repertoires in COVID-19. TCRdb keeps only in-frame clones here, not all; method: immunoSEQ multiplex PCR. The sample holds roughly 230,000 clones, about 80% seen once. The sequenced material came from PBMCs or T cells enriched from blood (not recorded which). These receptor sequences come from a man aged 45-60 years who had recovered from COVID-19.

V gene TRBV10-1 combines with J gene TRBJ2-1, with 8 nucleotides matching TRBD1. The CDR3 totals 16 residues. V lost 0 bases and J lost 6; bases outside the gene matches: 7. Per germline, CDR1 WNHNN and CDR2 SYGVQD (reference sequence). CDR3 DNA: TGCGCCAGCAGTGAGTCCGGGACAGGAGGTTTCAATGAGCAGTTCTTC. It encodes CASSESGTGGFNEQFF.

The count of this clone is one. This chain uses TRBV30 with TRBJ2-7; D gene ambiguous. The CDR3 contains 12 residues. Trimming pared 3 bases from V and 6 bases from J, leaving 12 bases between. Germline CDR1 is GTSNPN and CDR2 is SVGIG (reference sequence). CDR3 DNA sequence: TGTGCCTGGAGGGTGCGGAGAGCCGAGCAGTACTTC. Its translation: CAWRVRRAEQYF.

The CDR3 protein is CASGTGASNQPQHF. CDR3 coding DNA: TGTGCCAGCGGGACAGGGGCGAGCAATCAGCCCCAGCATTTT. This chain links TRBV7-9 with TRBJ1-5, with 10 bases aligning to TRBD1. The CDR3 is made up of 14 amino acids. Germline values: CDR1 SEHNR, CDR2 FQNEAQ (reference sequence). J was trimmed by 1 base and V by 8 bases; bases with no gene match: 2.

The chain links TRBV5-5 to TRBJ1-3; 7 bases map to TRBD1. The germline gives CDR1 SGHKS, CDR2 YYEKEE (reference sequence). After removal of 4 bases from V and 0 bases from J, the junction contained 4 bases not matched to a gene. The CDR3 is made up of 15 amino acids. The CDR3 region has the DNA TGTGCCAGCAGCATTGACAGGGTCTCTGGAAACACCATATATTTT. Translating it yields CASSIDRVSGNTIYF.

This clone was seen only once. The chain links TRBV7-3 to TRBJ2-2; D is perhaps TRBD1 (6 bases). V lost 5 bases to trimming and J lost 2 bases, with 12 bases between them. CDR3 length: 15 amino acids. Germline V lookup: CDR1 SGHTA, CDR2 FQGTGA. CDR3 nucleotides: TGTGCCAGCAGCCCCCCAGGGGCCAACACCGGGGAGCTGTTTTTT. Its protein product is CASSPPGANTGELFF.

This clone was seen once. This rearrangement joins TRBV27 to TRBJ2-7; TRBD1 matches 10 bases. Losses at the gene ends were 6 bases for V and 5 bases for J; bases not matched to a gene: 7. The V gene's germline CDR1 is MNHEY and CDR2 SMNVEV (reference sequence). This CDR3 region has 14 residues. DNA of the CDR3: TGTGCCAGCAGACCCCGGACAGGGGGAGACGAGCAGTACTTC. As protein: CASRPRTGGDEQYF.

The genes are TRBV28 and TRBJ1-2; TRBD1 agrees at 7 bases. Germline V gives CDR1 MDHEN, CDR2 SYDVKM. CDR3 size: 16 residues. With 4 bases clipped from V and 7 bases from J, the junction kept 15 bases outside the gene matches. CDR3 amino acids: CASSSPPTGKAPGYTF. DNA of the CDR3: TGTGCCAGCAGTTCTCCTCCGACAGGGAAGGCCCCTGGCTACACCTTC.

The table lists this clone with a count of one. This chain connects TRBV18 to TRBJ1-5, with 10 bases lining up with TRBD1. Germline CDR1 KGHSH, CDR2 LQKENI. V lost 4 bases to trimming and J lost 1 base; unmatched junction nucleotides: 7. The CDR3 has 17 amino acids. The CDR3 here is CASSRTGGIQSNQPQHF. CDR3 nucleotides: TGTGCCAGCTCACGGACAGGGGGGATACAGAGCAATCAGCCCCAGCATTTT.

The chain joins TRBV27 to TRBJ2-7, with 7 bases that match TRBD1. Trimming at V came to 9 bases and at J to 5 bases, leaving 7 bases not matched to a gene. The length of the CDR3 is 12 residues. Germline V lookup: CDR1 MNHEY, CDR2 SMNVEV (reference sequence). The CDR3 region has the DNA TGTGCCAGTAGACAGGGCTCGAACGAGCAGTACTTC. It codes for CASRQGSNEQYF.

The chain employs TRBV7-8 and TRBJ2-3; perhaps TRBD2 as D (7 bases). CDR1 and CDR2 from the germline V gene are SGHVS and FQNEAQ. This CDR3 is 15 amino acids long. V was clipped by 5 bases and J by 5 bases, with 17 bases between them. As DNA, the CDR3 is TGTGCCAGCAGCCTCGGGCGGAGGGGGGGAGATACGCAGTATTTT. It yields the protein CASSLGRRGGDTQYF.